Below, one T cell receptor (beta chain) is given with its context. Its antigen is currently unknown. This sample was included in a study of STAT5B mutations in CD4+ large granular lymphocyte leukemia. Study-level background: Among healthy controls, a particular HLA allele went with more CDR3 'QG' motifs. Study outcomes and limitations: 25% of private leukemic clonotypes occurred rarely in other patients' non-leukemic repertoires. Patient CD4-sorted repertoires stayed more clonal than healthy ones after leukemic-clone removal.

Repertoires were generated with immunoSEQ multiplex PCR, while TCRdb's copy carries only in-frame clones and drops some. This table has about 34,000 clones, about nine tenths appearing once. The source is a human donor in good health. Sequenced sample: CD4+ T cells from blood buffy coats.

CDR3 in amino acids: CASSSWTRQPGELFF. CDR3 in DNA: TGTGCCAGCAGCTCATGGACTAGGCAACCCGGGGAGCTGTTTTTT. The rearrangement uses TRBV11-3 and TRBJ2-2; 7 bases are shared with TRBD2. The CDR3 is made up of 15 amino acids. J lost 6 bases, V lost 4 bases, and 8 bases had no gene match. The germline V gene has CDR1 SGHNT and CDR2 YENEEA.